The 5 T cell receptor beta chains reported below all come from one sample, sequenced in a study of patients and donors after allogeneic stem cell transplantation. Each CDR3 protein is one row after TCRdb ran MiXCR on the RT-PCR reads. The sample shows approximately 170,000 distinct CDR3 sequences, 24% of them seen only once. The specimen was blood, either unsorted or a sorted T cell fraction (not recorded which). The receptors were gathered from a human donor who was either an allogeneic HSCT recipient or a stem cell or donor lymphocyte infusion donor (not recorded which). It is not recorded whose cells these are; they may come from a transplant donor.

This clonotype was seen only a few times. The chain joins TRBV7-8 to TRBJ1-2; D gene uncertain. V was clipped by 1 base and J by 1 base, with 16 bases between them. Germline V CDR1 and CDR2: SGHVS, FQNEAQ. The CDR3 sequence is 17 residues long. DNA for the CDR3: TGTGCCAGCAGCTTAGATGTGGAGGGAATGGTTAACTATGGCTACACCTTC. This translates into CASSLDVEGMVNYGYTF.

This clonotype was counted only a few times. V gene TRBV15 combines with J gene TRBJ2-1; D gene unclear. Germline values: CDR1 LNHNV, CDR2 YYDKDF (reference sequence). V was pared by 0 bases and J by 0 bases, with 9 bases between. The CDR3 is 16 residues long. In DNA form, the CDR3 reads TGTGCCACCAGCAGAGATTTAGGCGGCTCCTACAATGAGCAGTTCTTC. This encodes CATSRDLGGSYNEQFF.

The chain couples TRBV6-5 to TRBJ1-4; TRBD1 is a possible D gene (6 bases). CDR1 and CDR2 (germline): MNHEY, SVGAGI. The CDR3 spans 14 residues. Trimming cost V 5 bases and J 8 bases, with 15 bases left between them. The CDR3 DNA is TGTGCCAGCAGTCGCTTCAACAGGGACGAAAAACTGTTTTTT. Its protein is CASSRFNRDEKLFF.

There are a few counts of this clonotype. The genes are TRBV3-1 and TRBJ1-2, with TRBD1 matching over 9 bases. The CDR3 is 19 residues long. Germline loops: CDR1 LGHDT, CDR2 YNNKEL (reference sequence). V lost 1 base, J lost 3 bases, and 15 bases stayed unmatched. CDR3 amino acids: CASSQGPGAGQGLYYGYTF. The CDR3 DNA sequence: TGTGCCAGCAGCCAAGGGCCAGGGGCCGGACAGGGGTTATACTATGGCTACACCTTC.

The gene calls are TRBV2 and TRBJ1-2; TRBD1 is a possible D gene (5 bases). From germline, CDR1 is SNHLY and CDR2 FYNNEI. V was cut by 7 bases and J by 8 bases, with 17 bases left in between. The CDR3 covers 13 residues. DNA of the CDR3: TGTGCCAGCACTCCCTCTGGGGCGGGCGGCTACACCTTC. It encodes CASTPSGAGGYTF.